This T cell receptor (beta chain) was profiled in a study of breast tumors, draining lymph nodes, adjacent tissues. Broader study findings: Data fit most tumor T cells coming from lymph node, expanding in tumor.

As for this clonotype: Its antigen is currently unknown. At one boundary the junction diverges from the germline segment, which might be a read error.

In germline, CDR1 is SNHLY, CDR2 FYNNEI. The CDR3 has 13 amino acids. A single record per CDR3 protein comes from TCRdb applying MiXCR to the multiplex PCR reads. The sample yields around 25,000 distinct CDR3 sequences, roughly a quarter seen once. Sequencing was performed on breast tumor tissue. This sequence was found in a female donor with breast cancer. Some clones in this sample may be carry-over from other donors' samples. The chain recombines TRBV2 with TRBJ2-7; D remains unclear. CDR3 amino acids: CASSEDEDYEQYF. CDR3 sequence (DNA): TGTGCCAGCAGCGAAGATGAGGACTACGAGCAGTACTTC.